The rows below give T cell receptor beta chains drawn from one sample of a study of T-cell reconstitution after alpha-beta-depleted transplantation in children. MiXCR, applied by TCRdb to the PCR reads, yields one record per CDR3 protein. This sample has about 980,000 distinct CDR3 sequences; about 26% occur once, and the top ten carry over 25%. This material consisted of PBMCs, mostly from graft donor cells, taken 360 days after TCRalphabeta/CD19-depleted stem cell transplant. These receptor sequences come from a boy under two years old who had a stem cell transplant for SCID, so the T cells may come from the graft donor. The CDR3 runs from the conserved cysteine through the conserved F or W. The order of the fields is D gene, J gene, V gene, clone size, CDR3 DNA, CDR3 protein. D genes are given only for firm matches. Clone size is not always given. Where it is, it says once, few, many or a class for expanded clones.

D gene: TRBD1
J gene: TRBJ1-5
V gene: TRBV7-6
clone size: NA
CDR3 DNA: TGTGCCAGCAGCACAAGACAGGGGTCGGATCAGCCCCAGCATTTT
CDR3 protein: CASSTRQGSDQPQHF

D gene: NA
J gene: TRBJ2-3
V gene: TRBV18
clone size: NA
CDR3 DNA: TGTGCCAGCTCACCACTTATGTGGGGCGATACGCAGTATTTT
CDR3 protein: CASSPLMWGDTQYF

D gene: NA
J gene: TRBJ1-6
V gene: TRBV6-5
clone size: NA
CDR3 DNA: TGTGCCAGCAGTTTTGGATATAATTCACCCCTCCACTTT
CDR3 protein: CASSFGYNSPLHF

D gene: TRBD1
J gene: TRBJ2-2
V gene: TRBV7-9
clone size: many
CDR3 DNA: TGTGCCAGCACCGTGGGACAGAAGAACACCGGGGAGCTGTTTTTT
CDR3 protein: CASTVGQKNTGELFF

D gene: NA
J gene: TRBJ2-2
V gene: TRBV12-3/TRBV12-4
clone size: many
CDR3 DNA: TGTGCCAGCAGTTTAGTGGGGGCTACCACCGGGGAGCTGTTTTTT
CDR3 protein: CASSLVGATTGELFF

D gene: NA
J gene: TRBJ1-1
V gene: TRBV4-2
clone size: NA
CDR3 DNA: TGTGCCAGCAGCCAAGATGGGGCCAGAAAGAACACTGAAGCTTTCTTT
CDR3 protein: CASSQDGARKNTEAFF

D gene: NA
J gene: TRBJ2-7
V gene: TRBV28
clone size: few
CDR3 DNA: TGTGCCAGCAGTTTTGGCATTACCTACGAGCAGTACTTC
CDR3 protein: CASSFGITYEQYF

D gene: NA
J gene: TRBJ2-1
V gene: TRBV20-1
clone size: NA
CDR3 DNA: TGCAGTGCTCAATCGGGGGGTCAGGGGAGCTACAATGAGCAGTTCTTC
CDR3 protein: CSAQSGGQGSYNEQFF

D gene: TRBD1
J gene: TRBJ1-2
V gene: TRBV5-6
clone size: NA
CDR3 DNA: TGTGCCAGCAGTTTTCCGGGACAGGCTAACTATGGCTACACCTTC
CDR3 protein: CASSFPGQANYGYTF

D gene: NA
J gene: TRBJ2-7
V gene: TRBV7-8
clone size: few
CDR3 DNA: TGTGCCAGCAGCCTCCCGCCAGCGATCTCTTACGAGCAGTACTTC
CDR3 protein: CASSLPPAISYEQYF

D gene: TRBD1
J gene: TRBJ2-1
V gene: TRBV9
clone size: few
CDR3 DNA: TGTGCCAGCAGCGCCAGGACAGGGGACATCAATGAGCAGTTCTTC
CDR3 protein: CASSARTGDINEQFF

D gene: TRBD2
J gene: TRBJ2-1
V gene: TRBV20-1
clone size: NA
CDR3 DNA: TGCAGTGCCGAAAGCGGGGGGAGCTCCGTCTTTGGGTACAATGAGCAGTTCTTC
CDR3 protein: CSAESGGSSVFGYNEQFF

D gene: NA
J gene: TRBJ1-2
V gene: TRBV15
clone size: NA
CDR3 DNA: TGTGCCACCAGCAGAGTAGGGAATGGTGGCTACACCTTC
CDR3 protein: CATSRVGNGGYTF

D gene: TRBD2
J gene: TRBJ2-3
V gene: TRBV12-3/TRBV12-4
clone size: few
CDR3 DNA: TGTGCCAGCAGTCCAGATTTACTAGCGGGGAGCACAGATACGCAGTATTTT
CDR3 protein: CASSPDLLAGSTDTQYF

D gene: NA
J gene: TRBJ2-5
V gene: TRBV11-2
clone size: few
CDR3 DNA: TGTGCCAGCAGCCGACAGACGCAAGAGACCCAGTACTTC
CDR3 protein: CASSRQTQETQYF

D gene: NA
J gene: TRBJ2-2
V gene: TRBV12-3/TRBV12-4
clone size: NA
CDR3 DNA: TGTGCCAGCAGTTTCGGACTCCCGAACACCGGGGAGCTGTTTTTT
CDR3 protein: CASSFGLPNTGELFF

D gene: TRBD1
J gene: TRBJ2-3
V gene: TRBV5-1
clone size: NA
CDR3 DNA: TGCGCCAGCAGCCCTACCGGGACAGGGTTGGATACGCAGTATTTT
CDR3 protein: CASSPTGTGLDTQYF

D gene: NA
J gene: TRBJ2-1
V gene: TRBV19
clone size: NA
CDR3 DNA: TGTGCCAGTAGGCCAGGGGTGAGGACCTACAATGAGCAGTTCTTC
CDR3 protein: CASRPGVRTYNEQFF

D gene: NA
J gene: TRBJ2-4
V gene: TRBV14
clone size: NA
CDR3 DNA: TGTGCCAGCAGCCAAGGGTTCGTGAGCGCCGCCAAAAACATTCAGTACTTC
CDR3 protein: CASSQGFVSAAKNIQYF

D gene: TRBD1
J gene: TRBJ2-7
V gene: TRBV4-1
clone size: once
CDR3 DNA: TGCGCCAGCAGCCAAGACGCCCCGCCCAGGGGGCGCATCCCCAAGAACTACGAGCAGTACTTC
CDR3 protein: CASSQDAPPRGRIPKNYEQYF

D gene: TRBD2
J gene: TRBJ2-5
V gene: TRBV12-3/TRBV12-4
clone size: NA
CDR3 DNA: TGTGCCAGCAGCGCTCCGGGACTAGCGCCAGAGACCCAGTACTTC
CDR3 protein: CASSAPGLAPETQYF

D gene: NA
J gene: TRBJ2-1
V gene: TRBV3-1
clone size: NA
CDR3 DNA: TGTGCCAGCAGCTCCCCGGTCGGGGGCCGTAATGAGCAGTTCTTC
CDR3 protein: CASSSPVGGRNEQFF

D gene: TRBD1
J gene: TRBJ2-3
V gene: TRBV3-1
clone size: few
CDR3 DNA: TGTGCCAGCAGCCAAGAGGGTCGCAGGGGGCTCACAGATACGCAGTATTTT
CDR3 protein: CASSQEGRRGLTDTQYF

D gene: TRBD1
J gene: TRBJ2-3
V gene: TRBV7-6
clone size: NA
CDR3 DNA: TGTGCCAGCAGCCAGGGACAGTTTAGCACAGATACGCAGTATTTT
CDR3 protein: CASSQGQFSTDTQYF

D gene: NA
J gene: TRBJ1-1
V gene: TRBV10-3
clone size: NA
CDR3 DNA: TGTGCCATCAGTGCGGGGGGACTTCGAACTGAAGCTTTCTTT
CDR3 protein: CAISAGGLRTEAFF

D gene: TRBD2
J gene: TRBJ2-7
V gene: TRBV20-1
clone size: once
CDR3 DNA: TGCAGTGCATCCCCGGGACTAGCGGGAAACGAGCAGTACTTC
CDR3 protein: CSASPGLAGNEQYF

D gene: NA
J gene: TRBJ2-1
V gene: TRBV6-2/TRBV6-3
clone size: few
CDR3 DNA: TGTGCCAGCAGTTACTCCACAGCCTTGCTAGTAAAGGGGAGTAGTGAGCAGTTCTTC
CDR3 protein: CASSYSTALLVKGSSEQFF

D gene: TRBD1
J gene: TRBJ1-1
V gene: TRBV5-8
clone size: NA
CDR3 DNA: TGTGCCAGCAGCTTGGGACAGGGGCACCGGGGCACTGAAGCTTTCTTT
CDR3 protein: CASSLGQGHRGTEAFF

D gene: NA
J gene: TRBJ1-1
V gene: TRBV12-3/TRBV12-4
clone size: NA
CDR3 DNA: TGTGCCAGCAGGACAGCAGGGTTGAGCACTGAAGCTTTCTTT
CDR3 protein: CASRTAGLSTEAFF

D gene: TRBD1
J gene: TRBJ2-5
V gene: TRBV5-6
clone size: few
CDR3 DNA: TGTGCCAGCAGCTTTATATCCTGGCTATCACAGGGGGCGGTGATGGAGACCCAGTACTTC
CDR3 protein: CASSFISWLSQGAVMETQYF

D gene: NA
J gene: TRBJ2-3
V gene: TRBV9
clone size: few
CDR3 DNA: TGTGCCAGCAGCGTAGGGACGAGCCACACAGATACGCAGTATTTT
CDR3 protein: CASSVGTSHTDTQYF

D gene: NA
J gene: TRBJ2-2
V gene: TRBV19
clone size: few
CDR3 DNA: TGTGCCAGTAGTATCAATGAGGCAGCTCCCGGGGAGCTGTTTTTT
CDR3 protein: CASSINEAAPGELFF

D gene: NA
J gene: TRBJ1-1
V gene: TRBV11-2
clone size: NA
CDR3 DNA: TGTGCCAGCAGCCCTTTGATGTGGAGGGGAAGTATGAACACTGAAGCTTTCTTT
CDR3 protein: CASSPLMWRGSMNTEAFF

D gene: TRBD2
J gene: TRBJ2-1
V gene: TRBV4-1
clone size: NA
CDR3 DNA: TGCGCCAGCAGCCCGAGGGAGGCAGTCCAGCGGGGGGCTCTCTACAATGAGCAGTTCTTC
CDR3 protein: CASSPREAVQRGALYNEQFF

D gene: NA
J gene: TRBJ1-4
V gene: TRBV5-1
clone size: once
CDR3 DNA: TGCGCCAGCAGCTTGTACGACAGGAAAAGTGAAAAACTGTTTTTT
CDR3 protein: CASSLYDRKSEKLFF

D gene: TRBD2
J gene: TRBJ2-1
V gene: TRBV29-1
clone size: few
CDR3 DNA: TGCAGCGTTGAAGAAGCCGGGGGGGTGATGAATGAGCAGTTCTTC
CDR3 protein: CSVEEAGGVMNEQFF

D gene: NA
J gene: TRBJ1-1
V gene: TRBV7-8
clone size: NA
CDR3 DNA: TGTGCCAGCAGCTTAGGCCGGGGGCGGAAGGCTGAAGCTTTCTTT
CDR3 protein: CASSLGRGRKAEAFF

D gene: NA
J gene: TRBJ1-5
V gene: TRBV30
clone size: NA
CDR3 DNA: TGTGCCTGGAGTGTACAGGCCCGTCAGCCCCAGCATTTT
CDR3 protein: CAWSVQARQPQHF

D gene: TRBD1
J gene: TRBJ1-2
V gene: TRBV28
clone size: NA
CDR3 DNA: TGTGCCAGCAGTGCGCCTGGGATGGACAGGGAAGGCTACACCTTC
CDR3 protein: CASSAPGMDREGYTF

D gene: TRBD1
J gene: TRBJ1-1
V gene: TRBV6-2/TRBV6-3
clone size: once
CDR3 DNA: TGTGCCAGCAGTTCCTATAACAGGGGGGCGAACACTGAAGCTTTCTTT
CDR3 protein: CASSSYNRGANTEAFF

D gene: NA
J gene: TRBJ2-1
V gene: TRBV20-1
clone size: NA
CDR3 DNA: TGCAGTGCTAGAGAGCCAGGCAGGGGATACAATGAGCAGTTCTTC
CDR3 protein: CSAREPGRGYNEQFF

D gene: NA
J gene: TRBJ1-5
V gene: TRBV29-1
clone size: many
CDR3 DNA: TGCAGCGTTGGGGGAGGGAATCAGCCCCAGCATTTT
CDR3 protein: CSVGGGNQPQHF

D gene: NA
J gene: TRBJ2-3
V gene: TRBV5-1
clone size: NA
CDR3 DNA: TGCGCCAGCAGCTTGGGTCTGCACCCCCTCGAACAAGCGTATTTT
CDR3 protein: CASSLGLHPLEQAYF

D gene: NA
J gene: TRBJ2-3
V gene: TRBV20-1
clone size: many
CDR3 DNA: TGCAGTGCTAGAGTCGTTCTCACAGATACGCAGTATTTT
CDR3 protein: CSARVVLTDTQYF

D gene: NA
J gene: TRBJ2-3
V gene: TRBV10-3
clone size: few
CDR3 DNA: TGTGCCATCAGTGAGCAGGGAAGGGATACGCAGTATTTT
CDR3 protein: CAISEQGRDTQYF

D gene: NA
J gene: TRBJ2-7
V gene: TRBV18
clone size: NA
CDR3 DNA: TGTGCCAGCTCCGTATCGACGGGTGGTTACGAGCAGTACTTC
CDR3 protein: CASSVSTGGYEQYF

D gene: NA
J gene: TRBJ2-4
V gene: TRBV28
clone size: once
CDR3 DNA: TGTGCCAGCAGTTCCGGACACCTACTAGCCAAAAACATTCAGTACTTC
CDR3 protein: CASSSGHLLAKNIQYF

D gene: NA
J gene: TRBJ2-5
V gene: TRBV5-1
clone size: NA
CDR3 DNA: TGCGCCAGCAGCGCCCACAGGGACCCCACGCAAGAGACCCAGTACTTC
CDR3 protein: CASSAHRDPTQETQYF